The present entry profiles one TCR beta chain with its context. Its antigen is undetermined. This sample was taken from a study of response to subunit inactivated influenza vaccine. General study points: The authors suggested that every seasonal influenza vaccination recruits few new T cells.

The CDR3 sequence is 14 residues long. Trimming removed 3 bases from V and 3 bases from J, with 11 bases in between. TCRdb reprocessed the RT-PCR reads with MiXCR, giving one entry per CDR3 protein. The data show 530,000 or so distinct CDR3 sequences, around 25% seen once. The TCR was taken from a man in his fifties who received an inactivated influenza vaccine. The sequencing here drew on CD4+ T cells sorted from PBMCs, taken about 5 days after vaccination. V and J are TRBV12-3 or TRBV12-4 and TRBJ2-5; D is undetermined. The CDR3 loop is CASSFSHGKETQYF. For the CDR3, the DNA is TGTGCCAGCAGTTTTAGTCATGGGAAAGAGACCCAGTACTTC.